This T cell receptor beta chain was sequenced during a study of T cells in localized non-small cell lung cancer. Regarding this clone: Its antigen remains unknown.

The length of the CDR3 is 16 residues. V was cut by 2 bases and J by 1 base, with 16 bases left in between. CDR1 and CDR2 from the germline V gene are GTSNPN and SVGIG (reference sequence). Study outcomes and limitations: Because sequencing included only one region (of the tumor), heterogeneity remains possible. The study found T cell clonality highest in uninvolved adjacent lung, above tumor. Elevated circulating T cell density in blood was associated with longer overall survival. Adjacent lung exhibited a median of 57 among the 100 most abundant tumor clones.

Some clones are missing from TCRdb's copy, which holds only in-frame ones; the method was immunoSEQ multiplex PCR. The sample lists more than 45,000 clones, 85% to 90% seen once, with over 2% in the top ten. The genes are TRBV30 and TRBJ2-3, with D perhaps TRBD2 (5 bases). The clonotype was recovered from a man between 40 and 69 years old with stage II lung adenocarcinoma. The specimen comprised PBMCs, sampled before any cancer treatment. CDR3: CAWSLPRGGGTDTQYF. The CDR3 nucleotides are TGTGCCTGGAGTCTACCCCGGGGTGGGGGCACAGATACGCAGTATTTT.